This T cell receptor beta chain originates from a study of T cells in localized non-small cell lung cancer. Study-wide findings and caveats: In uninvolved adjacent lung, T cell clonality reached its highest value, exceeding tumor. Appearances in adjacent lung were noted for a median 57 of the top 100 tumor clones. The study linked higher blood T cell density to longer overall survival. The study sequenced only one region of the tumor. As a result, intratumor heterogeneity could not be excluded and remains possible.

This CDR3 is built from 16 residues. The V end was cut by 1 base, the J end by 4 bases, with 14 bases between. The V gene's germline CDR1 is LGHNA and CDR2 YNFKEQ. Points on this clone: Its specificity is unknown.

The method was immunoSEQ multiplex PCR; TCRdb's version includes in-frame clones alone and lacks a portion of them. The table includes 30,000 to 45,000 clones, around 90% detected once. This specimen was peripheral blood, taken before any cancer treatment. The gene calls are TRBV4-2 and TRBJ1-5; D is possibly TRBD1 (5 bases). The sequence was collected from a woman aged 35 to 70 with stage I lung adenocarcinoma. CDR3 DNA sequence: TGTGCCAGCAGCCAAGGTCTTGGACACTCAAATCAGCCCCAGCATTTT. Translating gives CASSQGLGHSNQPQHF.